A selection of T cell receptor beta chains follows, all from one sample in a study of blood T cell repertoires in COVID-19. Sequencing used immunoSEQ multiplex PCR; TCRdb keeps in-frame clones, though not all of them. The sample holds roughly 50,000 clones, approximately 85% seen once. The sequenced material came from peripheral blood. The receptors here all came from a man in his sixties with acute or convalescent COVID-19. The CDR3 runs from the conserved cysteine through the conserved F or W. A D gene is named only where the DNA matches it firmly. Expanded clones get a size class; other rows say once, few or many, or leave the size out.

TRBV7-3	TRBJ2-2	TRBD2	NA	CASSLAGTRRTGELFF	TGTGCCAGCAGCTTAGCCGGGACTAGAAGGACCGGGGAGCTGTTTTTT
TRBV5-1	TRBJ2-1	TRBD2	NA	CASSLSSGAYNEQFF	TGCGCCAGCAGCCTCTCTAGCGGTGCCTACAATGAGCAGTTCTTC
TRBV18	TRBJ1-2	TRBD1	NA	CASSSDRGKANYGYTF	TGTGCCAGCTCATCGGACAGGGGGAAGGCTAACTATGGCTACACCTTC
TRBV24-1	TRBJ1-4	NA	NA	CATSDAGDEKLFF	TGTGCCACCAGTGATGCAGGGGATGAAAAACTGTTTTTT
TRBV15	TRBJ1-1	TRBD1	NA	CATSRGPRDRGRNTEAFF	TGTGCCACCAGCAGAGGGCCCCGGGACAGGGGGCGGAACACTGAAGCTTTCTTT
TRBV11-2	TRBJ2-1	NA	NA	CASGPRAGYNEQFF	TGTGCCAGCGGCCCTAGGGCAGGGTACAATGAGCAGTTCTTC
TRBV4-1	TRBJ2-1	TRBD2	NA	CASSQDPSGSSYNEQFF	TGCGCCAGCAGCCAAGATCCTAGCGGGAGCTCCTACAATGAGCAGTTCTTC
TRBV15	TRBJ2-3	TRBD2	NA	CATSRVGGRATDTQYF	TGTGCCACCAGCAGAGTAGGCGGGAGGGCCACAGATACGCAGTATTTT
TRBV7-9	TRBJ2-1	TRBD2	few	CASSPGGMTYNEQFF	TGTGCCAGCAGTCCGGGGGGGATGACCTACAATGAGCAGTTCTTC
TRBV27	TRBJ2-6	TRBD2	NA	CASTPGLYMEGANVLTF	TGTGCCAGCACCCCGGGACTATACATGGAGGGGGCCAACGTCCTGACTTTC
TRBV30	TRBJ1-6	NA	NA	CAWSAPDRRNSPLHF	TGTGCCTGGAGCGCCCCGGACAGAAGGAATTCACCCCTCCACTTT
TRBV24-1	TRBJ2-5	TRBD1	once	CATADRAETQYF	TGTGCCACCGCCGACAGGGCCGAGACCCAGTACTTC
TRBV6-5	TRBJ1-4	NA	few	CATAGPTNEKLFF	TGTGCTACCGCGGGGCCAACTAATGAAAAACTGTTTTTT
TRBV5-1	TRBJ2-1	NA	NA	CASSTGNSYNEQFF	TGCGCCAGCAGCACGGGTAACTCCTACAATGAGCAGTTCTTC
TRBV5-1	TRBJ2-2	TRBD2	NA	CASSYGLAGQGELFF	TGCGCCAGCAGCTATGGACTAGCGGGACAGGGCGAGCTGTTTTTT
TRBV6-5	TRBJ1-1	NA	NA	CASSVNGGQGVEAFF	TGTGCCAGCAGCGTGAATGGGGGCCAAGGGGTTGAAGCTTTCTTT
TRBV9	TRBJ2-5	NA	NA	CASSVATNNRDQETQYF	TGTGCCAGCAGCGTAGCGACCAACAACAGGGACCAAGAGACCCAGTACTTC
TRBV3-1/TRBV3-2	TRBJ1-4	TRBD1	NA	CATKGQGFEKLFF	TGTGCCACGAAGGGACAGGGGTTCGAAAAACTGTTTTTT
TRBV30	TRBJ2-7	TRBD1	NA	CAWSFIFGTGLPYEQYF	TGTGCCTGGAGCTTCATTTTCGGGACAGGCCTACCATACGAGCAGTACTTC
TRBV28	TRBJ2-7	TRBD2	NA	CASSSSREGNEQYF	TGTGCCAGCAGTTCATCGAGGGAGGGTAACGAGCAGTACTTC
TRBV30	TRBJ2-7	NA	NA	CAWSQGDEQYF	TGTGCCTGGAGTCAGGGCGACGAGCAGTACTTC
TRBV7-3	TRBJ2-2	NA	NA	CASSLFPANTGELFF	TGTGCCAGCAGCTTATTTCCAGCGAACACCGGGGAGCTGTTTTTT
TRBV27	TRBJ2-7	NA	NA	CASSLSERTYEQYF	TGTGCCAGCAGTTTATCGGAGCGGACCTACGAGCAGTACTTC
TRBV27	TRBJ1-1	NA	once	CASSFGLTNTEAFF	TGTGCCAGCAGTTTCGGACTGACGAACACTGAAGCTTTCTTT
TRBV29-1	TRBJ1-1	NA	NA	CSASTTNTEAFF	TGCAGCGCCTCGACAACGAACACTGAAGCTTTCTTT
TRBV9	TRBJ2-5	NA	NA	CASSGSNQETQYF	TGTGCCAGCAGCGGTAGTAACCAAGAGACCCAGTACTTC
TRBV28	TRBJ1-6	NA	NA	CASYSGSGNSPLHF	TGTGCCAGCTATTCTGGGAGTGGAAATTCACCCCTCCACTTT
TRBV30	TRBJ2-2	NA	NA	CAWSATGELFF	TGTGCCTGGAGCGCGACAGGGGAGCTGTTTTTT
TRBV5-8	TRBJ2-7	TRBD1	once	CASSWTGGSYEQYF	TGTGCCAGCAGCTGGACAGGGGGATCCTACGAGCAGTACTTC
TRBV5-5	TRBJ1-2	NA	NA	CASSFATTHGYTF	TGTGCCAGCAGCTTCGCGACGACACATGGCTACACCTTC
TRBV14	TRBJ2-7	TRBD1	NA	CASSQEWTGLYEQYF	TGTGCCAGCAGCCAAGAGTGGACAGGGCTCTACGAGCAGTACTTC
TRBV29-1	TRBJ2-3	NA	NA	CSVQGGADTQYF	TGCAGCGTTCAGGGGGGCGCAGATACGCAGTATTTT
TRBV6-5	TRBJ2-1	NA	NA	CASSYNGLGLFF	TGTGCCAGCAGTTACAACGGCCTGGGCCTGTTCTTC
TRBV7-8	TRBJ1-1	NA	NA	CASSSRGNTEAFF	TGTGCCAGCAGCTCCCGAGGGAACACTGAAGCTTTCTTT
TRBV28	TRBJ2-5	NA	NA	CASSLLRETQYF	TGTGCCAGCAGTTTACTGCGAGAGACCCAGTACTTC
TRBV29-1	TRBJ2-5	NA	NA	CSGARRLEQETQYF	TGCAGCGGCGCCCGCAGGTTGGAACAAGAGACCCAGTACTTC
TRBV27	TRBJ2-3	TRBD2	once	CASSSKKKLAGGPMDTQYF	TGTGCCAGCAGTTCGAAAAAAAAGCTAGCGGGAGGGCCGATGGATACGCAGTATTTT
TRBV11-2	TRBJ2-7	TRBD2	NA	CASSFLGLALAEQYF	TGTGCCAGCAGCTTCCTAGGACTAGCTTTAGCCGAGCAGTACTTC
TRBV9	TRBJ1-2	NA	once	CASSPGVGGSGGYTF	TGTGCCAGCAGCCCAGGGGTAGGGGGATCAGGTGGCTACACCTTC
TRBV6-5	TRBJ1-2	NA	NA	CASKEGWSGYTF	TGTGCCAGCAAGGAGGGCTGGAGTGGCTACACCTTC
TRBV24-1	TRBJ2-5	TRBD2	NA	CATSDAASGSYTETQYF	TGTGCCACCAGTGACGCCGCTAGCGGGAGTTACACTGAGACCCAGTACTTC
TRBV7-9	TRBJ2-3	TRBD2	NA	CASSRSGTGIADTQYF	TGTGCCAGCAGCCGTAGCGGGACGGGAATCGCAGATACGCAGTATTTT
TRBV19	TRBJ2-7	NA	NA	CASSIDGEAEQYF	TGTGCCAGTAGTATAGATGGAGAGGCCGAGCAGTACTTC
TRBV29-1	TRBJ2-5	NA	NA	CSCGDKETQYF	TGCAGCTGTGGGGACAAAGAGACCCAGTACTTC
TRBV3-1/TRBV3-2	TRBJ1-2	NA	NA	CASSQVNSGYTF	TGTGCCAGCAGCCAAGTAAACTCTGGCTACACCTTC
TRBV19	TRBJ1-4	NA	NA	CASSYSEKLFF	TGTGCCAGTAGTTACAGTGAAAAACTGTTTTTT
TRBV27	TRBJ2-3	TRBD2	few	CASSVRAGQTDTQYF	TGTGCCAGCAGTGTCCGAGCGGGGCAAACAGATACGCAGTATTTT
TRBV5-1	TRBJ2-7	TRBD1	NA	CASSGPGTGIYEQYF	TGCGCCAGCAGCGGTCCCGGGACAGGGATCTACGAGCAGTACTTC
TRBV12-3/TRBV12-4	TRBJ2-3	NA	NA	CASSHTDTQYF	TGTGCCAGCAGTCACACAGATACGCAGTATTTT
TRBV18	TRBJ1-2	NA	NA	CASSATSGNYGYTF	TGTGCCAGCTCCGCCACATCAGGGAACTATGGCTACACCTTC
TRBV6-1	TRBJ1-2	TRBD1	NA	CASSEATGGRNGYTF	TGTGCCAGCAGTGAAGCAACAGGGGGGCGAAATGGCTACACCTTC